This T cell receptor beta chain derives from a study of chemoradiotherapy in HPV16-positive cancers. General study results and limits: HPV-specific T cells were functionally defined from only a couple of HPV16-positive patients. Candidate HPV-specific clones and E7-related TCR motifs grew in tumor during treatment.

A single count supports this clone. The antigen is unknown. Sequenced by immunoSEQ multiplex PCR; TCRdb stores in-frame clones only, minus some. The table has about 5,400 clones, around 85% seen once; the top ten hold approximately 9.7%. V was trimmed by 4 bases and J by 5 bases, leaving 7 bases between them. This CDR3 contains 11 residues. In germline, CDR1 is DFQATT, CDR2 SNEGSKA (reference sequence). Repeated repertoire sampling spanned the course of chemoradiotherapy. The starting material was tumor tissue, obtained from a patient who underwent chemoradiotherapy. This receptor was obtained from a human donor with HPV-associated anogenital cancer. This chain links TRBV20-1 with TRBJ2-3; D ambiguous. The CDR3 loop is CSATVGDTQYF. The CDR3 DNA reads TGCAGTGCTACCGTGGGAGATACGCAGTATTTT.